This TCR beta chain was profiled in a study of OX40 agonist ivuxolimab in advanced cancers. This CDR3 comprises 14 residues. Germline V gene sequence: CDR1 SGDLS, CDR2 YYNGEE. After removal of 3 bases from V and 8 bases from J, the junction contained 7 bases not matched to a gene. TCRdb's copy holds only in-frame clones and misses some; the assay was immunoSEQ multiplex PCR. The sample includes about 40,000 clones, roughly 80% of them seen just once. Source: CD4+ or CD8+ T cells sorted from blood, taken in a trial of the OX40 agonist ivuxolimab. V is TRBV9 and J is TRBJ1-2; 10 nucleotides align to TRBD1. This TCR was recovered from an adult with an advanced solid tumor such as melanoma, head and neck, liver or kidney cancer. The CDR3 DNA is TGTGCCAGCAGCGCGACGACAGGGGGCGCCGGCTACACCTTC. Translating it yields CASSATTGGAGYTF.